This T cell receptor (beta chain) stems from a study of T cells during gluten challenge in celiac disease listed by TCRdb under 2017. At the level of the whole study: During the challenge, blood was drawn at baseline, day 6 and day 14, while duodenal biopsies were taken at baseline and day 14. On the Illumina MiSeq, single-cell libraries were sequenced paired-end 250 bp and bulk libraries were sequenced paired-end 300 bp.

This clonotype is deemed medium-sized (0.01 to 0.1%). Base qualities are not at hand, and no much larger clone is one base apart. Here is what the overall study found, with its caveats: Clonal expansion rose on day 6, as shown by reduced sample-corrected Shannon diversity of circulating gluten-specific T cells. A peak in circulating gluten-specific T cells was observed on day 6, and the day-6 repertoire appeared to be composed largely of expanded preexisting memory clonotypes. Only a couple of patients, both with many gluten-specific T cells, had their challenge samples put through bulk sequencing. Across several patients, about 12-45% of single-cell TCR-alpha/beta clonotypes at the latest time point were also present at baseline; bulk data gave about 52-55%.

Reading the germline V gene gives CDR1 SGHRS and CDR2 YFSETQ. V lost 0 bases and J lost 0 bases; the stretch between them is 6 bases long. Taken from cysteine to phenylalanine, the CDR3 has 15 residues. This entry keeps only the CDR3 DNA: 45 bases, framed from base 1. In blood, tetramer-binding CD4+ effector-memory gut-homing T cells were gated as CD3+, CD45RA-, CD62L- and integrin beta7+, with lineage markers excluded. To study recall of gluten-specific T cells, treated celiac disease patients who were on a gluten-free diet went through a 14-day oral dietary gluten challenge. An Aria II cell sorter was used to sort cells as single cells, and also in bulk when tetramer-positive cells were relatively plentiful. Peripheral blood mononuclear cells were isolated using Ficoll density gradient centrifugation and were cryopreserved prior to staining. Before tetramer-binding CD4+ T cells were sorted, thawed cells were stained with a pool of PE-conjugated HLA-DQ:gluten tetramers that present immunodominant gluten epitopes. After HLA-DQ:gluten tetramer staining, the blood samples went through tetramer-based enrichment.

Preparation of the library involved 5' RACE. Sequencer: Illumina MiSeq. A modified SMART protocol was used to prepare the bulk TCR libraries. In the authors' own workflow: Selected pRESTO steps were used for read preprocessing, and IMGT/HighV-QUEST was used to assign V, D, J genes and CDR3 junctions. Bulk sequences were retained only if found in at least two replicates with 10 or more cumulative reads. In samples containing more than 20 cells, repertoire diversity was estimated using a Shannon index corrected for undersampling. TCRdb cleaned the public reads at Q25 with fastp, built clones with MiXCR and kept in-frame beta chains. Each CDR3 protein appears once, grouped with its most common genes and DNA. The V and J calls, along with clone size, are taken from TCRdb and not from the paper's own processing. This sample comprises 200 to 300 distinct CDR3 sequences, 7.5% to 9% of them detected only once. The ten biggest clones cover roughly 42% of the sample.

The V and J genes are TRBV5-1 and TRBJ2-2; the D gene is perhaps TRBD2, on 6 matching bases. The starting material was gluten-specific CD4+ T cells sorted from blood using tetramers, obtained at baseline or on day 6, 14 or 28 of gluten challenge (not recorded which). The source of this sequence is a female donor with celiac disease. CDR3 reads: CASSLGGANTGELFF. The nucleotide sequence is given as TGCGCCAGCAGCTTGGGGGGGGCGAACACCGGGGAGCTGTTTTTT.